The 26 T cell receptor beta chains below all came from one sample that was sequenced in a study of blood T cell repertoires in COVID-19. Profiled with immunoSEQ multiplex PCR; TCRdb holds only in-frame clones, not every one. The repertoire holds 90,000 or so clones, with about 90% as singletons. What was sequenced was peripheral blood. These receptors originate from a man younger than 35 with COVID-19, enrolled during active disease.

The gene calls are TRBV13 and TRBJ2-3, with 12 bases matching TRBD2. Trimming at V came to 5 bases and at J to 0 bases, leaving 12 bases not matched to a gene. The CDR3 extends over 19 amino acids. Germline lookup yields CDR1 PRHDT and CDR2 FYEKMQ (reference sequence). This CDR3 reads CASSPTTLAGGTSTDTQYF. DNA for the CDR3: TGTGCCAGCAGCCCCACCACACTAGCGGGAGGCACTAGCACAGATACGCAGTATTTT.

Notes on this clone: Germline and junction disagree at one end, which may indicate a read error. The chain recombines TRBV29-1 with TRBJ1-4, with D perhaps TRBD1 (6 bases). The CDR3 has 11 amino acids. CDR1 and CDR2 from the germline V gene are SQVTM and ANQGSEA. CDR3: CSVEWDTRLLF. CDR3 DNA sequence: TGCAGCGTTGAGTGGGACACTAGACTGCTTTTT.

The chain recombines TRBV7-9 with TRBJ2-7; maybe TRBD1 (5 bases). V was shortened by 1 base and J by 6 bases, with 7 bases between the two germline ends. Germline CDR1 reads SEHNR; CDR2 reads FQNEAQ (reference sequence). The CDR3 consists of 12 residues. CDR3 bases: TGTGCCAGCAGCTTAGGGGGCAGCGAGCAGTACTTC. Translating gives CASSLGGSEQYF. The full variable domain, rest sourced from reference TRBV7-9 and TRBJ2-7, is DTGVSQNPRHKITKRGQNVTFRCDPISEHNRLYWYRQTLGQGPEFLTYFQNEAQLEKSRLLSDRFSAERPKGSFSTLEIQRTEQGDSAMYLCASSLGGSEQYFGPGTRLTVT.

V is TRBV7-2 and J is TRBJ2-7; TRBD1 matches at 9 bases. Germline assignment: CDR1 SGHTA and CDR2 FQGNSA. V gave up 3 bases and J gave up 3 bases; unmatched junction bases: 12. The CDR3 sequence is 17 residues long. The chain's CDR3 is CASSFITGGEGRYEQYF. CDR3 in DNA: TGTGCCAGCAGCTTTATAACAGGGGGCGAGGGCCGCTACGAGCAGTACTTC. The variable domain in full, completed from reference TRBV7-2 and TRBJ2-7, reads GAGVSQSPSNKVTEKGKDVELRCDPISGHTALYWYRQSLGQGLEFLIYFQGNSAPDKSGLPSDRFSAERTGGSVSTLTIQRTQQEDSAVYLCASSFITGGEGRYEQYFGPGTRLTVT.

The chain recombines TRBV28 with TRBJ2-4; a weak D match, TRBD1 (6 bases). Germline V gene data show CDR1 as MDHEN and CDR2 as SYDVKM. V lost 8 bases to trimming and J lost 3 bases, with 26 bases between them. The CDR3 runs 18 residues. In DNA, the CDR3 is TGTGCCAGCGATACAGAGGGGTCCAGGGGCGGGTTCAAAAACATTCAGTACTTC. Translated, it gives CASDTEGSRGGFKNIQYF.

The gene calls are TRBV9 and TRBJ2-7, with 10 bases matching TRBD1. The CDR3 length is 16 residues. After removal of 6 bases from V and 3 bases from J, the junction contained 12 bases not matched to a gene. Germline CDR1 SGDLS, CDR2 YYNGEE. CDR3 loop: CASNFLGTGAIYEQYF. CDR3 coding DNA: TGTGCCAGCAACTTTCTTGGGACAGGGGCAATCTACGAGCAGTACTTC.

The chain has TRBV28 and TRBJ2-5; 13 nucleotides match TRBD2. The CDR3 extends over 14 amino acids. The V segment lost 5 bases and the J segment 5 bases; nucleotides outside the gene matches: 2. Germline CDR1 and CDR2: MDHEN and SYDVKM. The chain's CDR3 is CASSLLAGGETQYF. CDR3 nucleotides: TGTGCCAGCAGTCTACTAGCGGGAGGGGAGACCCAGTACTTC.

This chain uses TRBV11-2 with TRBJ2-5; D is unresolved. The CDR3 totals 11 residues. V lost 5 bases and J 4 bases, leaving 5 bases between the germline ends. CDR1 is SGHAT and CDR2 is FQNNGV in the germline V gene. This chain's CDR3 is CASSIIETQYF. CDR3 nucleotides: TGTGCCAGCAGCATAATAGAGACCCAGTACTTC. Full variable domain (rest looked up from reference TRBV11-2 and TRBJ2-5): EAGVAQSPRYKIIEKRQSVAFWCNPISGHATLYWYQQILGQGPKLLIQFQNNGVVDDSQLPKDRFSAERLKGVDSTLKIQPAKLEDSAVYLCASSIIETQYFGPGTRLLVL.

This clone was observed a few times. The gene calls are TRBV6-5 and TRBJ1-1; 9 positions match TRBD1. With 6 bases clipped from V and 4 bases from J, the junction kept 3 bases outside the gene matches. Germline CDR1 and CDR2: MNHEY and SVGAGI. The CDR3 loop spans 13 amino acids. This CDR3 reads CASRQTGGTEAFF. CDR3 sequence (DNA): TGTGCCAGCAGACAGACAGGGGGCACTGAAGCTTTCTTT.

The genes are TRBV18 and TRBJ1-3, with D uncertain. Trimming stripped 4 bases from V and 8 bases from J, with 12 bases between. This CDR3 has 13 amino acids. CDR1 and CDR2 from the germline V gene are KGHSH and LQKENI. CDR3 DNA: TGTGCCAGCTCACGCGGTGACTCGGACACCATATATTTT. Its translation is CASSRGDSDTIYF.

CDR3 residues: CASTAGTAITGELFF. For the CDR3, the DNA is TGTGCCAGCACGGCCGGGACAGCCATCACCGGGGAGCTGTTTTTT. The J gene is TRBJ2-2, the V gene TRBV2; the match to TRBD1 covers 7 bases. The V and J ends lost 7 bases and 4 bases, in that order; junction bases with no gene match: 9. The CDR3 has 15 residues. Germline lookup yields CDR1 SNHLY and CDR2 FYNNEI.

This clone has a handful of counts. The V call is TRBV28, the J call TRBJ2-7; a weak D match, TRBD1 (5 bases). Germline V CDR1 and CDR2: MDHEN, SYDVKM. This CDR3 region has 12 residues. The germline V and J ends were trimmed by 10 bases and 1 base, with 11 bases remaining between them. CDR3 amino acids: CAIRGASYEQYF. CDR3 in DNA: TGTGCCATTAGGGGCGCATCCTACGAGCAGTACTTC.

This chain joins TRBV6-6 and TRBJ1-2, with TRBD1 identical over 9 bases. Germline V lookup: CDR1 MNHNY, CDR2 SVGAGI (reference sequence). This CDR3 is 15 amino acids long. V was pared by 2 bases and J by 5 bases, with 6 bases of the junction left unmatched. The CDR3 spells CASSYLRTGDYGYTF. CDR3 bases: TGTGCCAGCAGTTACCTCAGGACAGGGGATTATGGCTACACCTTC.

The chain links TRBV4-1 to TRBJ1-2; 8 bases line up with TRBD1. V was pared by 4 bases and J by 3 bases, with 7 bases of the junction left unmatched. The CDR3 covers 15 residues. From germline, CDR1 is MGHRA and CDR2 YSYEKL. CDR3 region: CASSPTDRVYYGYTF. The CDR3 DNA reads as TGCGCCAGCAGCCCCACGGACAGGGTATACTATGGCTACACCTTC.

The chain is built from TRBV4-1 and TRBJ2-5, with D perhaps matching TRBD2 (7 bases). This CDR3 region has 16 residues. Trimming removed 0 bases at V and 2 bases at J, with 13 bases between. CDR1 is MGHRA, CDR2 YSYEKL, per germline. The chain's CDR3 is CASSQEREGGQETQYF. The CDR3 nucleotides are TGCGCCAGCAGCCAAGAAAGGGAGGGGGGACAAGAGACCCAGTACTTC.

The chain couples TRBV11-3 to TRBJ2-2; D possibly corresponds to TRBD2 (6 bases). This CDR3 has 13 amino acids. Germline V gene lookup returns CDR1 SGHNT and CDR2 YENEEA. V was shortened by 2 bases and J by 5 bases, with 6 bases between the two germline ends. CDR3 bases: TGTGCCAGCAGCTTACTAGCGACCGGGGAGCTGTTTTTT. Its protein product is CASSLLATGELFF.

The V call is TRBV12-3 or TRBV12-4, the J call TRBJ1-1, with D perhaps matching TRBD1 (6 bases). Deletions cut 5 bases from V and 10 bases from J, with 17 bases between. The CDR3 spans 13 residues. This chain's CDR3 is CASSGARGRGAFF. In DNA form, the CDR3 reads TGTGCCAGCAGTGGGGCCCGGGGCAGGGGAGCTTTCTTT.

The V call is TRBV29-1, the J call TRBJ2-1; 9 positions agree with TRBD2. The CDR3 contains 13 residues. Germline trimming cut 4 bases from V and 5 bases from J; bases unmatched to any gene: 3. CDR1 is SQVTM and CDR2 is ANQGSEA in the germline V gene. DNA of the CDR3: TGCAGCGTTGCGTGGACTAGCGACAATGAGCAGTTCTTC. Its protein is CSVAWTSDNEQFF.

J is TRBJ2-7 and V is TRBV28; 7 bases line up with TRBD2. Germline loops: CDR1 MDHEN, CDR2 SYDVKM. The CDR3 is 14 amino acids. Trimming cost V 5 bases and J 5 bases; bases outside gene matches: 9. This CDR3 is CASSPLAVYHEQYF. The CDR3 nucleotides read TGTGCCAGCAGTCCCCTAGCGGTGTACCACGAGCAGTACTTC.

The rearrangement links TRBV28 to TRBJ1-2; 7 bases are a match to TRBD1. This CDR3 contains 14 residues. The germline gives CDR1 MDHEN, CDR2 SYDVKM. Germline trimming cut 0 bases from V and 5 bases from J; bases unmatched to any gene: 3. This chain's CDR3 is CASSLWGTDYGYTF. For the CDR3, the DNA is TGTGCCAGCAGTTTATGGGGGACAGATTATGGCTACACCTTC.

This chain joins TRBV19 and TRBJ2-1; no definite D call. The CDR3 is 15 amino acids. CDR1 and CDR2 (germline): LNHDA, SQIVND (reference sequence). V was shortened by 1 base and J by 1 base, with 8 bases between the two germline ends. The CDR3 is CASSIGQVSYNEQFF. The CDR3 DNA reads TGTGCCAGTAGTATAGGCCAGGTTTCCTACAATGAGCAGTTCTTC.

The V call is TRBV15, the J call TRBJ1-1, with D possibly being TRBD1 (6 bases). Germline V CDR1 and CDR2: LNHNV, YYDKDF (reference sequence). The CDR3 extends over 13 amino acids. Trimming shortened V by 4 bases and J by 5 bases, and 11 bases separated the two germline ends. CDR3 coding DNA: TGTGCCACCAGCACTACAGGGTCTACTGAAGCTTTCTTT. This sequence encodes CATSTTGSTEAFF.

CDR3 nucleotides: TGTGCCAGCAGTCAGTACAGGGATTCACCCCTCCACTTT. The encoded protein is CASSQYRDSPLHF. The V and J genes are TRBV6-5 and TRBJ1-6, with a possible D match to TRBD1 (6 bases). Germline V gives CDR1 MNHEY, CDR2 SVGAGI. There are 13 residues in the CDR3. Deletions cut 5 bases from V and 8 bases from J, with 10 bases between.

The rearrangement uses TRBV6-5 and TRBJ1-4; D is unclear. Looked up from germline, CDR1 is MNHEY and CDR2 is SVGAGI. The CDR3 sequence is 15 residues long. The ends were cut back, 5 bases at V and 0 bases at J, with 10 bases in the middle. CDR3 amino acids: CASSQYPATNEKLFF. The CDR3 region has the DNA TGTGCCAGCAGTCAATACCCAGCAACTAATGAAAAACTGTTTTTT.

This clone has more than one count but fewer than ten. The chain carries TRBV3-1 (or the pseudogene TRBV3-2) and TRBJ2-7; D unresolved. The CDR3 covers 15 residues. V was pared by 1 base and J by 3 bases, with 13 bases between. Germline CDR1 LGHDT, CDR2 YNNKEL (reference sequence). Here the CDR3 reads CASSQGTDLSYEQYF. The CDR3 bases are TGTGCCAGCAGCCAAGGTACCGACTTAAGCTACGAGCAGTACTTC.

The rearrangement joins TRBV27 to TRBJ2-1; 9 bases are shared with TRBD1. Per germline, CDR1 MNHEY and CDR2 SMNVEV (reference sequence). The junction had 7 bases not matched to a gene; V was cut back by 4 bases and J by 9 bases. The CDR3 sequence is 14 residues long. The CDR3 reads CASSSQGAKGEQFF. In DNA form, the CDR3 reads TGTGCCAGCAGTTCACAGGGGGCGAAGGGTGAGCAGTTCTTC.